This record concerns one T cell receptor beta chain sequence. Profiled with immunoSEQ multiplex PCR; TCRdb holds only in-frame clones, not every one. The table includes fewer than 250,000 clones, 75% to 85% detected once. The source of the sample is a study of blood T cell repertoires in COVID-19. The overall study: COVID-19 samples collected from the United States, Italy and Spain covered acute and convalescent phases. T cells, B-cell-depleted T cells, or PBMCs supplied cDNA or gDNA.

V was clipped by 3 bases and J by 7 bases, with 13 bases between them. The germline CDR1 and CDR2 sequences are DFQATT and SNEGSKA (reference sequence). The CDR3 has 14 residues. The sample comprised peripheral blood. The sequence came from a woman aged 45-59 years with acute or convalescent COVID-19. V and J are TRBV20-1 and TRBJ1-6, with TRBD1 as a possible D gene (6 bases). Here the CDR3 DNA reads TGCAGTGCTAGTATCGGGGGGCGAAATTCACCCCTCCACTTT. Translation: CSASIGGRNSPLHF.